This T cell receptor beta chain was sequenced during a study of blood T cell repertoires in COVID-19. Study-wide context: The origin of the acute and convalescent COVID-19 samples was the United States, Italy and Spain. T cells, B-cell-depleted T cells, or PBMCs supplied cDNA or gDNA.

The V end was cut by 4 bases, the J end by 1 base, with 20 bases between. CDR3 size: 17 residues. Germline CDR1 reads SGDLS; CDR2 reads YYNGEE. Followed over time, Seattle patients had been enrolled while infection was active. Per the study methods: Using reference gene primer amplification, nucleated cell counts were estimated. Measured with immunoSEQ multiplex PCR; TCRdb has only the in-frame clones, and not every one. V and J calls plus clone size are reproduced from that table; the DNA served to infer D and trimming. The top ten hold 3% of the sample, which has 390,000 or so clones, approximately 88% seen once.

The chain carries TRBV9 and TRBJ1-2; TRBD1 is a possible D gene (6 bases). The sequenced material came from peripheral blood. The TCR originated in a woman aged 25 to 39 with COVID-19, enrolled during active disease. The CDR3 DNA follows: TGTGCCAGCAGCCCCAGGGCGGGGGGCCAGGTTAACTATGGCTACACCTTC. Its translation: CASSPRAGGQVNYGYTF.